These 23 T cell receptor beta chains were all obtained from the same sample, sequenced in a study of radiation and T cells in renal cell carcinoma. Profiling relied on immunoSEQ multiplex PCR, and the TCRdb table lists in-frame clones only, not all of them. The profile covers about 59,000 clones, with roughly 79% appearing a single time and 6% to 8% taken by the ten largest. Time point here: baseline pretreatment blood. This sample's treatment: 15 Gy SBRT to primary tumor, nephrectomy 4 weeks later. The input for sequencing was blood, taken from a patient whose treatment included radiotherapy and nephrectomy. These receptors were taken from a man in his sixties with renal cell carcinoma.

The V call is TRBV19, the J call TRBJ2-1, with TRBD2 identical over 13 bases. CDR3 length equals 19 residues. Trimming took 1 base from V and 8 from J; bases not matched to a gene: 14. Looked up from germline, CDR1 is LNHDA and CDR2 is SQIVND (reference sequence). Here the CDR3 reads CASSIVEGLAGIFDDEQFF. The CDR3 nucleotides read TGTGCCAGTAGTATAGTTGAGGGACTAGCGGGAATATTCGACGATGAGCAGTTCTTC.

This clone was seen a handful of times. The chain links TRBV5-8 to TRBJ2-7; D gene uncertain. This CDR3 region has 13 residues. Germline loops: CDR1 SGHTS, CDR2 YDEGEE. Trimming took 0 bases from V and 6 from J, leaving 10 bases between them. The CDR3 loop reads CASSLGVQGEQYF. DNA for the CDR3: TGTGCCAGCAGCTTGGGGGTTCAAGGCGAGCAGTACTTC.

The genes are TRBV5-1 and TRBJ2-3, with 7 bases fitting TRBD1. The length of the CDR3 is 15 residues. Germline assignment: CDR1 SGHRS and CDR2 YFSETQ. With V trimmed by 4 bases and J by 1 base, 6 bases remained unmatched. The CDR3 region is CASSVRDSRTDTQYF. The CDR3 coding sequence is TGCGCCAGCAGCGTCCGGGACAGCCGCACAGATACGCAGTATTTT.

V usage is TRBV19 and J usage is TRBJ2-2, with TRBD2 matching over 15 bases. The germline CDR1 and CDR2 sequences are LNHDA and SQIVND (reference sequence). The CDR3 contains 19 residues. J was trimmed by 4 bases and V by 4 bases; bases with no gene match: 10. The CDR3 coding sequence is TGTGCCAGTAGTACGCAGGGACTAGCGGGAGGCTCGTTCACCGGGGAGCTGTTTTTT. This translates into CASSTQGLAGGSFTGELFF.

This clone was seen a single time. The chain couples TRBV25-1 to TRBJ2-1; 10 bases align to TRBD2. This CDR3 spans 15 amino acids. The V gene end was trimmed by 5 bases and the J gene end by 7 bases; junction bases not matched to a gene: 8. Germline values: CDR1 MGHDK, CDR2 SYGVNS. CDR3 region: CASSPLAGVGNEQFF. CDR3 coding DNA: TGTGCCAGCAGTCCGCTAGCGGGAGTAGGTAATGAGCAGTTCTTC.

This clone qualifies as medium-sized. The chain employs TRBV2 and TRBJ1-1, with a weak D call TRBD1 (6 bases). The CDR3 sequence is 14 residues long. Looked up from germline, CDR1 is SNHLY and CDR2 is FYNNEI. The ends were cut back, 3 bases at V and 1 base at J, with 9 bases in the middle. The CDR3 loop reads CASSEWGRNTEAFF. The CDR3 nucleotides read TGTGCCAGCAGTGAGTGGGGGCGGAACACTGAAGCTTTCTTT. Full variable domain (missing parts from reference TRBV2 and TRBJ1-1): EPEVTQTPSHQVTQMGQEVILRCVPISNHLYFYWYRQILGQKVEFLVSFYNNEISEKSEIFDDQFSVERPDGSNFTLKIRSTKLEDSAMYFCASSEWGRNTEAFFGQGTRLTVV.

J is TRBJ2-7 and V is TRBV5-6; 7 nucleotides line up with TRBD1. This CDR3 spans 14 amino acids. J was trimmed by 3 bases and V by 3 bases; bases with no gene match: 6. Germline-derived CDR1 and CDR2 are SGHDT and YYEEEE. CDR3 sequence: CASSWETGNYEQYF. The CDR3 DNA follows: TGTGCCAGCAGCTGGGAGACAGGGAACTACGAGCAGTACTTC.

The V and J genes are TRBV19 and TRBJ1-1, with 9 bases aligning to TRBD1. This CDR3 has 15 amino acids. Trimming cost V 3 bases and J 8 bases; bases outside gene matches: 10. Germline lookup yields CDR1 LNHDA and CDR2 SQIVND (reference sequence). The DNA of the CDR3 is TGTGCCAGTAGTATCCCCTCCGACAGGGGGAAGGAAGCTTTCTTT. It is translated as CASSIPSDRGKEAFF.

The chain uses TRBV6-1 and TRBJ2-3; D may be TRBD2 (5 bases). V lost 1 base and J 2 bases, leaving 10 bases between the germline ends. The CDR3 contains 15 residues. Per germline, CDR1 MNHNS and CDR2 SASEGT. This CDR3 is CASSEVSGFTDTQYF. The CDR3 DNA is TGTGCCAGCAGTGAAGTGAGCGGATTCACAGATACGCAGTATTTT.

The CDR3 nucleotides are TGTGCCAGCAGCCCGGGACGGTTGAACACTGAAGCTTTCTTT. Translation: CASSPGRLNTEAFF. This chain links TRBV11-3 with TRBJ1-1; weak D call: TRBD1 (5 bases). This CDR3 region has 14 residues. Germline assignment: CDR1 SGHNT and CDR2 YENEEA. With 5 bases removed from V and 0 bases from J, the gap between germline ends came to 10 bases.

V gene TRBV6-5 combines with J gene TRBJ2-3, with a possible D match to TRBD1 (6 bases). The V end lost 7 bases, the J end lost 0 bases, and 8 bases lay between the germline ends. Germline V gene sequence: CDR1 MNHEY, CDR2 SVGAGI. CDR3 length equals 13 residues. The CDR3 bases are TGTGCCAGCAACAGGGACAGCACAGATACGCAGTATTTT. This translates into CASNRDSTDTQYF.

The chain links TRBV11-3 to TRBJ2-1, with TRBD2 matching over 9 bases. Trimming cost V 4 bases and J 5 bases; bases outside gene matches: 0. The CDR3 has 13 amino acids. CDR1 SGHNT and CDR2 YENEEA come from the germline V gene. DNA for the CDR3: TGTGCCAGCAGCTGGACTAGCGACAATGAGCAGTTCTTC. This encodes CASSWTSDNEQFF. The variable domain in full, with the rest retrieved from reference TRBV11-3 and TRBJ2-1, is EAGVVQSPRYKIIEKKQPVAFWCNPISGHNTLYWYLQNLGQGPELLIRYENEEAVDDSQLPKDRFSAERLKGVDSTLKIQPAELGDSAVYLCASSWTSDNEQFFGPGTRLTVL.

A note on this clone: The limits of the CDR3 on the DNA are not certain, so only TCRdb's listed CDR3 is given. V gene TRBV19 combines with J gene TRBJ1-2. The CDR3 contains 21 residues when both ends are counted. Germline-derived CDR1 and CDR2 are LNHDA and SQIVND (reference sequence). This chain's CDR3 is CASSMLGLAATPSVRSGGYTF.

The J gene is TRBJ1-2, the V gene TRBV30; 8 bases line up with TRBD1. The CDR3 spans 14 residues. In germline, CDR1 is GTSNPN, CDR2 SVGIG (reference sequence). V lost 0 bases to trimming and J lost 2 bases; unmatched junction nucleotides: 2. CDR3 coding DNA: TGTGCCTGGAGTGTACAGGGGGGAAACTATGGCTACACCTTC. Its protein is CAWSVQGGNYGYTF.

CDR3 protein: CASSELGVGYEQYV. CDR3 coding DNA: TGTGCCAGCAGTGAATTAGGGGTTGGGTACGAGCAGTACGTC. The V and J genes are TRBV6-1 and TRBJ2-7; tentatively, D is TRBD1 (5 bases). Trimming shortened V by 2 bases and J by 4 bases, and 12 bases separated the two germline ends. From germline, CDR1 is MNHNS and CDR2 SASEGT. This CDR3 has 14 amino acids.

This chain joins TRBV30 and TRBJ1-2, with TRBD1 as a possible D gene (5 bases). The V end was cut by 4 bases, the J end by 8 bases, with 11 bases between. Per germline, CDR1 GTSNPN and CDR2 SVGIG (reference sequence). CDR3 length: 11 amino acids. The chain's CDR3 is CAWIIGDGYTF. CDR3 sequence (DNA): TGTGCCTGGATTATAGGGGACGGCTACACCTTC.

In its sample, this clone was seen once. V is TRBV11-2 and J is TRBJ1-1, with TRBD1 matching over 8 bases. CDR3 length equals 13 residues. Germline V gene data show CDR1 as SGHAT and CDR2 as FQNNGV. Trimming at V came to 6 bases and at J to 5 bases, leaving 5 bases not matched to a gene. CDR3 amino acids: CASRRQGITEAFF. The CDR3 DNA reads as TGTGCCAGCAGGCGACAGGGGATAACTGAAGCTTTCTTT.

V usage is TRBV15 and J usage is TRBJ1-5; TRBD1 is a possible D gene (6 bases). V was cut by 0 bases and J by 5 bases, with 11 bases left in between. Germline V CDR1 and CDR2: LNHNV, YYDKDF (reference sequence). This CDR3 is built from 15 residues. The CDR3 reads CATSREGQGHQPQHF. CDR3 sequence (DNA): TGTGCCACCAGCAGAGAAGGGCAGGGGCATCAGCCCCAGCATTTT.

V gene TRBV18 combines with J gene TRBJ2-1, with a weak D call TRBD2 (6 bases). V was cut by 2 bases and J by 0 bases, with 17 bases left in between. CDR3 length equals 18 residues. Germline CDR1 reads KGHSH; CDR2 reads LQKENI. The CDR3 region has the DNA TGTGCCAGCTCACCAGGGTTAGGGAGGTTGAGCTCCTACAATGAGCAGTTCTTC. Its translation is CASSPGLGRLSSYNEQFF.

The genes are TRBV6-4 and TRBJ2-7; TRBD2 matches 16 bases. This CDR3 comprises 18 residues. Germline V gives CDR1 MRHNA, CDR2 SNTAGT. V was clipped by 4 bases and J by 0 bases; unmatched bases: 6. As DNA, the CDR3 is TGTGCCAGCAGTGGCCTGGGACTAGCGGGAGGGAGCTCCTACGAGCAGTACGTC. Protein product: CASSGLGLAGGSSYEQYV.

The DNA for the CDR3 is TGCGCCAGCAGTGAGTCGGCAGGGGCTGGAAACACCATATATTTT. Protein product: CASSESAGAGNTIYF. The chain couples TRBV10-1 to TRBJ1-3, with a possible D match to TRBD1 (6 bases). The CDR3 runs 15 residues. Germline values: CDR1 WNHNN, CDR2 SYGVQD (reference sequence). V shed 0 bases and J shed 2 bases, with 8 bases lying between them.

This clone was counted only a few times. The gene calls are TRBV11-2 and TRBJ1-1; 9 bases fit TRBD1. Germline V lookup: CDR1 SGHAT, CDR2 FQNNGV. The CDR3 contains 17 residues. After removal of 2 bases from V and 11 bases from J, the junction contained 18 bases not matched to a gene. CDR3 loop: CASSLRGAVGTGMDAFF. The CDR3 DNA sequence: TGTGCCAGCAGCTTACGCGGGGCCGTCGGGACAGGGATGGATGCTTTCTTT.

This clone was seen a few times. Other DNA sequences in the same sample also yield this CDR3. The genes are TRBV5-1 and TRBJ1-1; no firm D call. The germline V gene encodes CDR1 SGHRS and CDR2 YFSETQ. V gave up 0 bases and J gave up 0 bases, with 12 bases separating them. This CDR3 spans 16 amino acids. In DNA, the CDR3 is TGCGCCAGCAGCTTGGTGGTTACGGCCATGAACACTGAAGCTTTCTTT. It encodes CASSLVVTAMNTEAFF.